These 22 T cell receptor beta chains came from one sample sequenced in a study of T cell responses to AZD1222 COVID-19 vaccine. Sequencing used immunoSEQ multiplex PCR; TCRdb keeps in-frame clones, though not all of them. The sample has about 21,000 clones, 82% seen once. This specimen consisted of peripheral blood, obtained on day 0 of AZD1222 vaccination. The origin of the receptors is an adult in good health.

The chain couples TRBV27 to TRBJ1-5, with a weak D call TRBD1 (5 bases). Germline CDR1 and CDR2: MNHEY and SMNVEV (reference sequence). The CDR3 length is 15 residues. Trimming took 3 bases from V and 1 from J, leaving 10 bases between them. The CDR3 here is CASSFWGDSNQPQHF. Here the CDR3 DNA reads TGTGCCAGCAGTTTTTGGGGGGACAGCAATCAGCCCCAGCATTTT.

The V gene is TRBV7-2, the J gene TRBJ2-1, with a possible D match to TRBD1 (5 bases). The V gene lost 6 bases and the J gene lost 5 bases, with 11 bases spanning the gap. The germline CDR1 and CDR2 sequences are SGHTA and FQGNSA. There are 13 residues in the CDR3. The CDR3 protein is CASSKGPNNEQFF. The CDR3 DNA reads as TGTGCCAGCAGTAAGGGGCCCAACAATGAGCAGTTCTTC.

The chain joins TRBV6-5 to TRBJ1-1; TRBD1 matches 8 bases. With V trimmed by 6 bases and J by 5 bases, 11 bases remained unmatched. CDR1 and CDR2 from the germline V gene are MNHEY and SVGAGI. The CDR3 is 15 residues long. CDR3 in amino acids: CASSRGLLMGTEAFF. CDR3 in DNA: TGTGCCAGCAGCAGGGGGCTGCTGATGGGGACTGAAGCTTTCTTT.

The V gene is TRBV28, the J gene TRBJ2-7, with D hard to call. CDR1 is MDHEN, CDR2 SYDVKM, per germline. CDR3 length: 12 residues. V was cut by 6 bases and J by 2 bases, with 8 bases left in between. The CDR3: CASRNRAYEQYF. CDR3 sequence (DNA): TGTGCCAGCAGAAACAGAGCCTACGAGCAGTACTTC.

The genes are TRBV28 and TRBJ2-1; 9 bases fit TRBD2. Germline V gene data show CDR1 as MDHEN and CDR2 as SYDVKM. This CDR3 is built from 16 residues. The trim removed 6 bases at V and 1 base at J, leaving 7 bases unmatched. Here the CDR3 DNA reads TGTGCCAGCAGACGTCCGGGACTAGCATCCTACAATGAGCAGTTCTTC. Protein: CASRRPGLASYNEQFF.

V usage is TRBV5-1 and J usage is TRBJ2-7, with D perhaps TRBD1 (6 bases). The CDR3 extends over 12 amino acids. Deletions cut 2 bases from V and 3 bases from J, with 6 bases between. Germline V gene lookup returns CDR1 SGHRS and CDR2 YFSETQ. CDR3 nucleotide sequence: TGCGCCAGCAGCTTACAGGGCTACGAGCAGTACTTC. Its translation: CASSLQGYEQYF.

The rearrangement joins TRBV27 to TRBJ1-5, with 10 bases that match TRBD1. The CDR3 is made up of 13 amino acids. V shed 10 bases, J shed 6 bases, and the junction held 6 bases outside the gene matches. CDR1 and CDR2 from the germline V gene are MNHEY and SMNVEV (reference sequence). CDR3 residues: CATGTGVIQPQHF. The CDR3 bases are TGTGCCACCGGGACAGGGGTTATTCAGCCCCAGCATTTT.

The chain employs TRBV9 and TRBJ1-2, with D possibly matching TRBD1 (5 bases). Trimming shortened V by 6 bases and J by 4 bases, and 22 bases separated the two germline ends. The germline CDR1 and CDR2 sequences are SGDLS and YYNGEE. This CDR3 is built from 16 residues. Here the CDR3 reads CASTRMGTPGIYGYTF. CDR3 nucleotide sequence: TGTGCCAGCACCCGAATGGGGACTCCCGGGATCTATGGCTACACCTTC. Complete variable domain (other parts from reference TRBV9 and TRBJ1-2): DSGVTQTPKHLITATGQRVTLRCSPRSGDLSVYWYQQSLDQGLQFLIQYYNGEERAKGNILERFSAQQFPDLHSELNLSSLELGDSALYFCASTRMGTPGIYGYTFGSGTRLTVV.

V is TRBV19 and J is TRBJ1-6, with TRBD1 as a possible D gene (5 bases). The CDR3 length is 14 residues. CDR1 LNHDA and CDR2 SQIVND come from the germline V gene (reference sequence). V was pared by 3 bases and J by 10 bases, with 13 bases between. CDR3 DNA: TGTGCCAGTAGTATTAGAGGGGAGAGCTCACCCCTCCACTTT. Its translation: CASSIRGESSPLHF. Using reference TRBV19 and TRBJ1-6 for the parts outside the CDR3, the full variable domain is DGGITQSPKYLFRKEGQNVTLSCEQNLNHDAMYWYRQDPGQGLRLIYYSQIVNDFQKGDIAEGYSVSREKKESFPLTVTSAQKNPTAFYLCASSIRGESSPLHFGNGTRLTVT.

The gene calls are TRBV19 and TRBJ1-2, with D maybe TRBD1 (5 bases). There are 14 residues in the CDR3. Per germline, CDR1 LNHDA and CDR2 SQIVND (reference sequence). V was clipped by 6 bases and J by 3 bases, with 14 bases between them. The CDR3, as DNA: TGTGCCAGTAGCTCCGGTGGGGGTTACTATGGCTACACCTTC. Amino acid sequence: CASSSGGGYYGYTF.

This clone was found a few times. The rearrangement links TRBV11-1 to TRBJ1-1, with D unresolved. There are 14 residues in the CDR3. Germline values: CDR1 SGHAT, CDR2 FQDESV (reference sequence). V was trimmed by 1 base and J by 2 bases, leaving 8 bases between them. The CDR3 nucleotides read TGTGCCAGCAGCTTAGGGCAGGCCAACACTGAAGCTTTCTTT. It encodes CASSLGQANTEAFF.

This chain links TRBV18 with TRBJ1-6; D gene uncertain. The CDR3 loop spans 15 amino acids. V was shortened by 1 base and J by 0 bases, with 4 bases between the two germline ends. From germline, CDR1 is KGHSH and CDR2 LQKENI. The CDR3 protein is CASSPQSSYNSPLHF. The CDR3 nucleotides read TGTGCCAGCTCACCACAGAGCTCCTATAATTCACCCCTCCACTTT.

The chain recombines TRBV5-1 with TRBJ1-1; 8 bases are a match to TRBD1. The germline V gene has CDR1 SGHRS and CDR2 YFSETQ. J lost 0 bases, V lost 3 bases, and 7 bases had no gene match. CDR3 length equals 16 residues. CDR3 protein: CASSSRQGALNTEAFF. The CDR3, as DNA: TGCGCCAGCAGCTCTAGGCAGGGGGCCCTGAACACTGAAGCTTTCTTT.

This sequence joins TRBV7-2 and TRBJ2-7, with 8 bases that match TRBD2. Germline CDR1 reads SGHTA; CDR2 reads FQGNSA. V lost 5 bases, J lost 2 bases, and 5 bases stayed unmatched. This CDR3 spans 14 amino acids. Written as DNA, the CDR3 is TGTGCCAGCAGCCCACTAGCGGCCGCCTACGAGCAGTACTTC. Protein: CASSPLAAAYEQYF.

The V call is TRBV6-4, the J call TRBJ1-2; the D is unclear. The CDR3 sequence is 14 residues long. With 7 bases removed from V and 6 bases from J, the gap between germline ends came to 18 bases. Per the germline V gene, CDR1 is MRHNA and CDR2 is SNTAGT. The CDR3 protein is CASKPTAQRHGYTF. In DNA, the CDR3 is TGTGCCAGCAAACCCACGGCGCAGCGCCATGGCTACACCTTC.

This chain joins TRBV28 and TRBJ2-5, with 8 bases matching TRBD2. Trimming removed 7 bases from V and 2 bases from J; junction bases left unmatched: 6. CDR3 size: 14 residues. Germline CDR1 is MDHEN and CDR2 is SYDVKM. The CDR3 DNA reads as TGTGCCAGCACCGAGCGGGAGCGGCAAGAGACCCAGTACTTC. It codes for CASTERERQETQYF.

A single count supports this clone. This chain uses TRBV28 with TRBJ1-6; tentatively, D is TRBD1 (6 bases). The CDR3 runs to 15 residues. Germline-derived CDR1 and CDR2 are MDHEN and SYDVKM. Trimming removed 5 bases at V and 7 bases at J, with 15 bases between. The CDR3 DNA reads TGTGCCAGCAGTCCGGAGACAGGTCCCAATTCACCCCTCCACTTT. Encoded protein: CASSPETGPNSPLHF.

V usage is TRBV19 and J usage is TRBJ2-3, with D possibly TRBD2 on 5 matching bases. The length of the CDR3 is 14 residues. Germline V gives CDR1 LNHDA, CDR2 SQIVND (reference sequence). Trimming pared 4 bases from V and 0 bases from J, leaving 8 bases between. CDR3 protein: CASSNRGSTDTQYF. The CDR3, as DNA: TGTGCCAGTAGTAACCGGGGAAGCACAGATACGCAGTATTTT.

The chain is built from TRBV19 and TRBJ2-7; 9 nucleotides match TRBD2. Germline-derived CDR1 and CDR2 are LNHDA and SQIVND (reference sequence). Trimming removed 5 bases from V and 0 bases from J; junction bases left unmatched: 14. This CDR3 spans 18 amino acids. The CDR3 bases are TGTGCCAGTAGTTCCCAGGGCCCCGGAGCGGGAGGCTCCTACGAGCAGTACTTC. It encodes CASSSQGPGAGGSYEQYF.

V and J are TRBV9 and TRBJ1-3, with D possibly matching TRBD1 (5 bases). Germline V gene sequence: CDR1 SGDLS, CDR2 YYNGEE. The V end was cut by 5 bases, the J end by 4 bases, with 7 bases between. This CDR3 is 12 amino acids long. CDR3 in DNA: TGTGCCAGCAGGGGGGAGGGAAACACCATATATTTT. Translation: CASRGEGNTIYF.

The chain employs TRBV4-3 and TRBJ2-1; D might be TRBD2 (6 bases). CDR1 LGHNA and CDR2 YSLEER come from the germline V gene. The CDR3 length is 18 residues. Trimming cost V 0 bases and J 0 bases, with 15 bases left between them. Here the CDR3 DNA reads TGCGCCAGCAGCCAAGATTTCTCGGCGGGAAGCTCCTACAATGAGCAGTTCTTC. Translated, it gives CASSQDFSAGSSYNEQFF.

This sequence joins TRBV18 and TRBJ2-2; D unclear. The CDR3 is made up of 12 amino acids. V lost 2 bases, J lost 7 bases, and 5 bases lay in between. From germline, CDR1 is KGHSH and CDR2 LQKENI. The CDR3 is CASSPELGELFF. CDR3 coding DNA: TGTGCCAGCTCACCAGAACTCGGGGAGCTGTTTTTT.